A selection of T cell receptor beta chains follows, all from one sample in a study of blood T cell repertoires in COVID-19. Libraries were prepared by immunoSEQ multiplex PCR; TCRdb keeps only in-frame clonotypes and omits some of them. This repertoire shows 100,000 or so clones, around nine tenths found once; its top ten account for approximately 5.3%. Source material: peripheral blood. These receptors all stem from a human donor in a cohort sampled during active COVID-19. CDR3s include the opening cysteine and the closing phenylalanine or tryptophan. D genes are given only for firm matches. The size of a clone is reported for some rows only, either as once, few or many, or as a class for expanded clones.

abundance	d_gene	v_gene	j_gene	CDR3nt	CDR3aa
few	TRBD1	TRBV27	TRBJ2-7	TGTGCCAGCAGTTTACTGGGACAGAACTACGAGCAGTACTTC	CASSLLGQNYEQYF
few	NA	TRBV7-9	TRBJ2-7	TGTGCCAGCAGCGCACCATCGGGTGCCTCCTACGAGCAGTACTTC	CASSAPSGASYEQYF
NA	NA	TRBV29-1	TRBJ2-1	TGCAGCGTCCTCACCCGACAGTTTGAGCAGTTCTTC	CSVLTRQFEQFF
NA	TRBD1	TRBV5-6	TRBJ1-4	TGTGCCAGCAGCATCCGGGACAGGGGGGCTAATGAAAAACTGTTTTTT	CASSIRDRGANEKLFF
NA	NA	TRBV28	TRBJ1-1	TGTGCCAGCAGCCCGCCCCCAATAGTCAACACTGAAGCTTTCTTT	CASSPPPIVNTEAFF
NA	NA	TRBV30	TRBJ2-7	TGTGCCTGGAGTGCGGCGGGTTTCGGCGAGCAGTACTTC	CAWSAAGFGEQYF
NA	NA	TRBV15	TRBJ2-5	TGTGCCACCAGCAGCCGAGGAGGGCGGGAGACCCAGTACTTC	CATSSRGGRETQYF
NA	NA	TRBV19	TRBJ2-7	TGTGCCAGTAGTATCCAGGTTAACCTCTACGAGCAGTACTTC	CASSIQVNLYEQYF
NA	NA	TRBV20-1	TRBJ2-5	TGCAGTGCCCACAGGGAGAGGACCCAGTACTTC	CSAHRERTQYF
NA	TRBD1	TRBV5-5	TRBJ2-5	TGTGCCAGCAGCTTCCCAGGGGGCCCAGAGACCCAGTACTTC	CASSFPGGPETQYF
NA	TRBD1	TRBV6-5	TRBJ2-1	TGTGCCAGCAGGGACAGGGGCGAGAATGAGCAGTTCTTC	CASRDRGENEQFF
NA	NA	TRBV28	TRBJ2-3	TGTGCCAGCAGTTTAAGACAGACAAGCACAGATACGCAGTATTTT	CASSLRQTSTDTQYF
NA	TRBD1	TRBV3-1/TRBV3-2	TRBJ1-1	TGTGCCAGCAGCCAATCAAGGGACAGGGGGCTCGTGAACACTGAAGCTTTCTTT	CASSQSRDRGLVNTEAFF
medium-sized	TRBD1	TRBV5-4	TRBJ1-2	TGTGCCAGCAGCTCCAGGGGGCGCGGAGGCTATGGCTACACCTTC	CASSSRGRGGYGYTF
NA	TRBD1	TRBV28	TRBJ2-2	TGTGCCAGCACCCTGGGACAGGCTAGGACCGGGGAGCTGTTTTTT	CASTLGQARTGELFF